One sample yielded the 18 T cell receptor beta chains listed below, sequenced in a study of T cell responses to AZD1222 COVID-19 vaccine (dated by TCRdb to the early 2020s). The sample's time point, from its label and the paper: about 28 days (+/-7) after the second vaccine dose. Libraries came from the immunoSEQ multiplex PCR assay. Held by TCRdb, this immuneACCESS table contains in-frame sequences only and omits some clones. Under half of the omission traces to an unresolved V gene where checked; the cause of the rest is unknown. This sample comprises 110,000 or so clones, 85% to 90% of them detected only once. The ten biggest clones cover around 7.1% of the sample. Material: peripheral blood, obtained 28 days after the second AZD1222 dose. All receptors derive from an adult who received the AZD1222 COVID-19 vaccine.

J is TRBJ2-6 and V is TRBV19; D is ambiguous. The germline V and J ends were trimmed by 3 bases and 0 bases, with 6 bases remaining between them. This CDR3 spans 15 amino acids. In germline, CDR1 is LNHDA, CDR2 SQIVND (reference sequence). CDR3 DNA sequence: TGTGCCAGTAGTATCCAGTTCTCTGGGGCCAACGTCCTGACTTTC. Translated, it gives CASSIQFSGANVLTF.

The CDR3 DNA reads TGTGCCAGCAGCTTTAACAGGGGAGAAGGGACCCAGTACTTC. Translating it yields CASSFNRGEGTQYF. The V gene is TRBV7-2, the J gene TRBJ2-5; 7 nucleotides match TRBD1. The germline V gene has CDR1 SGHTA and CDR2 FQGNSA. The CDR3 consists of 14 residues. V lost 3 bases to trimming and J lost 7 bases; unmatched junction nucleotides: 8.

This sequence joins TRBV7-2 and TRBJ2-7, with 8 bases identical to TRBD2. Germline CDR1 is SGHTA and CDR2 is FQGNSA. The CDR3 sequence is 14 residues long. With 5 bases clipped from V and 9 bases from J, the junction kept 12 bases outside the gene matches. The CDR3 spells CASSPGLERERQYF. In nucleotides, the CDR3 is TGTGCCAGCAGCCCGGGATTAGAGCGGGAGAGGCAGTACTTC.

This sequence joins TRBV5-1 and TRBJ2-1; TRBD1 agrees at 8 bases. Germline V lookup: CDR1 SGHRS, CDR2 YFSETQ. The V and J ends lost 4 bases and 4 bases, in that order; junction bases with no gene match: 10. There are 16 residues in the CDR3. CDR3 in amino acids: CASSLELGQVYNEQFF. The CDR3 DNA reads as TGCGCCAGCAGCCTGGAGTTGGGACAGGTATACAATGAGCAGTTCTTC.

This rearrangement joins TRBV5-4 to TRBJ2-1; 9 nucleotides align to TRBD2. Trimming removed 4 bases from V and 7 bases from J; junction bases left unmatched: 9. Germline assignment: CDR1 SGHNT and CDR2 YYREEE (reference sequence). The CDR3 has 15 residues. The CDR3 nucleotides are TGTGCCAGCAGCCCGGGCGCGGGAGGGTTAAATGAGCAGTTCTTC. It codes for CASSPGAGGLNEQFF. The whole variable domain, filled in from reference TRBV5-4 and TRBJ2-1, reads ETGVTQSPTHLIKTRGQQVTLRCSSQSGHNTVSWYQQALGQGPQFIFQYYREEENGRGNFPPRFSGLQFPNYSSELNVNALELDDSALYLCASSPGAGGLNEQFFGPGTRLTVL.

V usage is TRBV27 and J usage is TRBJ2-7; 9 nucleotides match TRBD1. The CDR3 extends over 18 amino acids. CDR1 is MNHEY and CDR2 is SMNVEV in the germline V gene (reference sequence). The J segment lost 1 base and the V segment lost 8 bases, leaving 18 bases of the junction unmatched. The CDR3 DNA reads TGTGCCAGCTGGATAAACCGGGACAGGGCCTTAAGGTCCTACGAGCAGTACTTC. Amino acid sequence: CASWINRDRALRSYEQYF.

This rearrangement joins TRBV18 to TRBJ2-7, with a possible D match to TRBD1 (6 bases). The CDR3 sequence is 13 residues long. CDR1 and CDR2 from the germline V gene are KGHSH and LQKENI. V gave up 4 bases and J gave up 3 bases, with 10 bases separating them. CDR3 region: CASSLTGSYEQYF. CDR3 sequence (DNA): TGTGCCAGCTCACTCACAGGGAGCTACGAGCAGTACTTC.

Concerning this clone: A junction end diverges from the germline sequence, so it may reflect a read error. The chain couples TRBV6-4 to TRBJ2-1; 7 nucleotides align to TRBD2. The CDR3 totals 15 residues. Germline V gene lookup returns CDR1 MRHNA and CDR2 SNTAGT. This chain's CDR3 is CVSSTRDYPYNEQFF. CDR3 nucleotide sequence: TGTGTCAGCAGTACCCGGGACTACCCCTACAATGAGCAGTTCTTC.

The gene calls are TRBV6-2 or TRBV6-3 and TRBJ1-2; D uncertain. Trimming shortened V by 0 bases and J by 4 bases, and 12 bases separated the two germline ends. The CDR3 extends over 15 amino acids. The germline gives CDR1 MNHEY, CDR2 SVGEGT. This CDR3 is CASSYSRARSYGYTF. In DNA, the CDR3 is TGTGCCAGCAGTTACTCCCGGGCGCGGAGCTATGGCTACACCTTC.

The chain employs TRBV30 and TRBJ1-3; no definite D call. V lost 5 bases and J 0 bases, leaving 8 bases between the germline ends. Germline assignment: CDR1 GTSNPN and CDR2 SVGIG (reference sequence). This CDR3 has 13 amino acids. The DNA of the CDR3 is TGTGCCTGGGACAAGTACTCTGGAAACACCATATATTTT. Its translation is CAWDKYSGNTIYF.

This rearrangement joins TRBV24-1 to TRBJ2-3, with 7 bases lining up with TRBD1. This CDR3 is built from 17 residues. The germline V gene encodes CDR1 KGHDR and CDR2 SFDVKD. Trimming removed 4 bases from V and 0 bases from J; junction bases left unmatched: 9. Written as DNA, the CDR3 is TGTGCCACCAGTGACCAAACGGACAGGTATAGCACAGATACGCAGTATTTT. Amino acids: CATSDQTDRYSTDTQYF.

The rearrangement links TRBV13 to TRBJ2-7; D ambiguous. Between the trimmed V and J ends, which lost 5 bases and 5 bases, there was a span of 28 bases. The CDR3 covers 18 residues. Germline CDR1 is PRHDT and CDR2 is FYEKMQ (reference sequence). The CDR3 loop is CASSPNPLTSVGWHEQYF. For the CDR3, the DNA is TGTGCCAGCAGCCCGAATCCGCTGACTTCGGTTGGGTGGCACGAGCAGTACTTC.

This chain joins TRBV10-3 and TRBJ2-3; D is uncertain. The V gene lost 3 bases and the J gene lost 0 bases, with 4 bases spanning the gap. Per the germline V gene, CDR1 is ENHRY and CDR2 is SYGVKD. The CDR3 has 13 residues. The CDR3 region has the DNA TGTGCCATCAGTGACCTTAGCACAGATACGCAGTATTTT. This sequence encodes CAISDLSTDTQYF.

This chain connects TRBV5-1 to TRBJ2-7; 8 bases are shared with TRBD1. This CDR3 region has 14 residues. The V gene's germline CDR1 is SGHRS and CDR2 YFSETQ. After removal of 4 bases from V and 7 bases from J, the junction contained 10 bases not matched to a gene. The CDR3 coding sequence is TGCGCCAGCAGCCCCTCGGGACAGGTAAATGAGCAGTACTTC. Its protein is CASSPSGQVNEQYF.

This clone was found a few times. The chain combines TRBV5-6 with TRBJ1-1; D is unclear. Trimming took 1 base from V and 5 from J, leaving 12 bases between them. The CDR3 length is 14 residues. Germline assignment: CDR1 SGHDT and CDR2 YYEEEE. Here the CDR3 reads CASSLLGMMTEAFF. In nucleotides, the CDR3 is TGTGCCAGCAGCTTGCTGGGGATGATGACTGAAGCTTTCTTT.

The V call is TRBV5-1, the J call TRBJ2-3; maybe TRBD2 (6 bases). Trimming cost V 6 bases and J 4 bases, with 18 bases left between them. This CDR3 is built from 15 residues. The germline CDR1 and CDR2 sequences are SGHRS and YFSETQ. The CDR3 sequence is CASTRAGMGADTQYF. The CDR3 DNA follows: TGCGCCAGCACGAGGGCGGGAATGGGGGCAGATACGCAGTATTTT.

The V gene is TRBV30, the J gene TRBJ2-7, with a weak D call TRBD2 (5 bases). Germline V gene data show CDR1 as GTSNPN and CDR2 as SVGIG (reference sequence). Trimming removed 0 bases from V and 0 bases from J, with 12 bases in between. This CDR3 is 15 amino acids long. The CDR3 loop reads CAWSVPAESSYEQYF. The CDR3 DNA follows: TGTGCCTGGAGTGTTCCAGCGGAGAGCTCCTACGAGCAGTACTTC.

J is TRBJ2-3 and V is TRBV1. TRBV1 is reported as a pseudogene. The CDR3 contains 13 residues. The CDR3 is CTTREGFTDTQYF. CDR3 DNA sequence: TGCACCACCAGAGAGGGGTTCACAGATACGCAGTATTTT.